This is a list of T cell receptor beta chains from one sample in a study of blood T cells in healthy people across ages. One entry per CDR3 protein results from TCRdb running MiXCR on the 5' RACE reads. The sample includes about 580,000 distinct CDR3 sequences, around half of them seen just once. Sequencing was carried out using blood. The receptors here all came from a man at least 80 years old in good health. Both conserved end residues are part of each CDR3. Fields, in order: CDR3 length, V gene, D gene, J gene, clone size, CDR3 DNA, CDR3 protein. A D gene is named only where the DNA matches it firmly. Part of the rows lack a size; the others show once, few, many or a class for expanded clones.

len: 16; v_gene: TRBV11-2; d_gene: TRBD2; j_gene: TRBJ2-5; abundance: -; CDR3nt: TGTGCCAGCAGCCTACTCACTAGCGGGACTTTCAATGAGCAGTACTTC; CDR3aa: CASSLLTSGTFNEQYF
len: 14; v_gene: TRBV9; d_gene: -; j_gene: TRBJ1-1; abundance: -; CDR3nt: TGTGCCAGCAGCTCGTCGACCGGTACCACTGAAGCTTTCTTT; CDR3aa: CASSSSTGTTEAFF
len: 14; v_gene: TRBV5-1; d_gene: TRBD2; j_gene: TRBJ2-1; abundance: once; CDR3nt: TGCGCCAGCAGCCTAAGACTAGCGGCCAATGAGCAGTTCTTC; CDR3aa: CASSLRLAANEQFF
len: 15; v_gene: TRBV7-2; d_gene: -; j_gene: TRBJ1-5; abundance: -; CDR3nt: TGTGCCAGCAGCCCTCAAGCGGGGGGGGATAGGCCCCAGCATTTT; CDR3aa: CASSPQAGGDRPQHF
len: 15; v_gene: TRBV12-3/TRBV12-4; d_gene: -; j_gene: TRBJ1-4; abundance: few; CDR3nt: TGTGCCAGCAGTTCCCGGGGGGGGAGAGGTGAAAAACTGTTTTTT; CDR3aa: CASSSRGGRGEKLFF
len: 12; v_gene: TRBV6-2/TRBV6-3; d_gene: TRBD2; j_gene: TRBJ2-1; abundance: -; CDR3nt: TGTGCCAGCAGTTATTGGACTAGCGGGTTCTTCTTC; CDR3aa: CASSYWTSGFFF
len: 17; v_gene: TRBV7-9; d_gene: TRBD2; j_gene: TRBJ2-3; abundance: few; CDR3nt: TGTGCCAGCAGCTTAGGTGGGCCTAGCGGGTACACAGATACGCAGTATTTT; CDR3aa: CASSLGGPSGYTDTQYF
len: 16; v_gene: TRBV11-2; d_gene: TRBD2; j_gene: TRBJ2-7; abundance: -; CDR3nt: TGTGCCAGCAGCTCCCGCAAGCGGGGGGGTCCCTACGAGCAGTACTTC; CDR3aa: CASSSRKRGGPYEQYF
len: 15; v_gene: TRBV25-1; d_gene: TRBD1; j_gene: TRBJ1-6; abundance: -; CDR3nt: TGTGCCAGCAGTGTGCTGGACAGGGTAGACTCACCCCTCCACTTT; CDR3aa: CASSVLDRVDSPLHF
len: 13; v_gene: TRBV6-6; d_gene: -; j_gene: TRBJ2-5; abundance: few; CDR3nt: TGTGCCAGCAGTTACGGGGGTAGGGATGAGCAGTACTTC; CDR3aa: CASSYGGRDEQYF
len: 14; v_gene: TRBV20-1; d_gene: -; j_gene: TRBJ2-7; abundance: -; CDR3nt: TGCAGTGCTAGAGCGTACAGTGGAACCTACGAGCAGTACTTC; CDR3aa: CSARAYSGTYEQYF
len: 15; v_gene: TRBV25-1; d_gene: -; j_gene: TRBJ2-5; abundance: -; CDR3nt: TGTGCCAGCAGTACGAGTGTGGGGGCGGGAGAGACCCAGTACTTC; CDR3aa: CASSTSVGAGETQYF
len: 13; v_gene: TRBV3-1; d_gene: TRBD1; j_gene: TRBJ2-7; abundance: -; CDR3nt: TGTGCCAGCAGCCAAGGGGGACAGGGAGCCGAGTACTTC; CDR3aa: CASSQGGQGAEYF
len: 16; v_gene: TRBV12-3/TRBV12-4; d_gene: -; j_gene: TRBJ2-5; abundance: -; CDR3nt: TGTGCCAGCAGTTTCCACACAGGGCCAACCCCGGAGACCCAGTACTTC; CDR3aa: CASSFHTGPTPETQYF
len: 13; v_gene: TRBV6-5; d_gene: TRBD2; j_gene: TRBJ2-3; abundance: many; CDR3nt: TGTGCCAGCAGTTGGGGCGGGGGAGATACGCAGTATTTT; CDR3aa: CASSWGGGDTQYF
len: 17; v_gene: TRBV4-2; d_gene: -; j_gene: TRBJ2-3; abundance: -; CDR3nt: TGTGCCAGCAGCCCACCGACTGACTGGACCAGCACAGATACGCAGTATTTT; CDR3aa: CASSPPTDWTSTDTQYF
len: 12; v_gene: TRBV7-6; d_gene: -; j_gene: TRBJ1-2; abundance: -; CDR3nt: TGTGCCAGCAGCCCAGGGTCGGATGGCTACACCTTC; CDR3aa: CASSPGSDGYTF
len: 15; v_gene: TRBV29-1; d_gene: -; j_gene: TRBJ2-6; abundance: few; CDR3nt: TGCAGCGTTGTGGCAGGGATGTGGGGGGCCAACGTCCTGACTTTC; CDR3aa: CSVVAGMWGANVLTF
len: 16; v_gene: TRBV6-6; d_gene: -; j_gene: TRBJ1-5; abundance: many; CDR3nt: TGTGCCAGCAGGAGGGGCAGACTTTATAGCAATCAGCCCCAGCATTTT; CDR3aa: CASRRGRLYSNQPQHF
len: 15; v_gene: TRBV4-1; d_gene: TRBD1; j_gene: TRBJ1-5; abundance: few; CDR3nt: TGCGCCAGCAGCAGCCAGACAGGGCGGAATCAGCCCCAGCATTTT; CDR3aa: CASSSQTGRNQPQHF
len: 15; v_gene: TRBV20-1; d_gene: TRBD1; j_gene: TRBJ2-3; abundance: -; CDR3nt: TGCAGTGCTGACTCCGGGACAGGGGCGGAGGATACGCAGTATTTT; CDR3aa: CSADSGTGAEDTQYF
len: 13; v_gene: TRBV12-3/TRBV12-4; d_gene: -; j_gene: TRBJ2-7; abundance: -; CDR3nt: TGTGCCAGCAGTCTTAGGGTCGGGTGGGAGCAGTACTTC; CDR3aa: CASSLRVGWEQYF
len: 15; v_gene: TRBV2; d_gene: -; j_gene: TRBJ2-3; abundance: -; CDR3nt: TGTGCCAGCAGTGACGGGGCGGGGCCCACAGATACGCAGTATTTT; CDR3aa: CASSDGAGPTDTQYF
len: 15; v_gene: TRBV7-2; d_gene: TRBD1; j_gene: TRBJ2-1; abundance: few; CDR3nt: TGTGCCAGCACCTCCCCGGGACAGGTTTGGGTTGAGCAGTTCTTC; CDR3aa: CASTSPGQVWVEQFF
len: 18; v_gene: TRBV7-2; d_gene: -; j_gene: TRBJ1-1; abundance: -; CDR3nt: TGTGCCAGCAGCTTACGCGCTCGGCAGGAGGTAATGAACACTGAAGCTTTCTTT; CDR3aa: CASSLRARQEVMNTEAFF
len: 13; v_gene: TRBV20-1; d_gene: -; j_gene: TRBJ1-2; abundance: few; CDR3nt: TGCAGTGCTCCAACGACAAATAACTATGGCTACACCTTC; CDR3aa: CSAPTTNNYGYTF
len: 13; v_gene: TRBV6-2/TRBV6-3; d_gene: -; j_gene: TRBJ2-2; abundance: -; CDR3nt: TGTGCCAGCAGTTACAGTTCCCCCGGGGAGCTGTTTTTT; CDR3aa: CASSYSSPGELFF
len: 13; v_gene: TRBV29-1; d_gene: -; j_gene: TRBJ2-5; abundance: -; CDR3nt: TGCAGAGAAAGGGGCTTGTGGCAAGAGACCCAGTACTTC; CDR3aa: CRERGLWQETQYF